One T cell receptor (beta chain) is described in this entry. The authors' processing: Amplified reference gene primers provided the basis for estimating nucleated cell counts. Using immunoSEQ multiplex PCR, the repertoire was profiled, and TCRdb retains in-frame clones only, with some absent. V and J calls plus clone size are reproduced from that table; the DNA served to infer D and trimming. Among some 200,000 clones, 75% to 90% were seen once, and the ten largest hold around 3.2%. The sample is drawn from a study of blood T cell repertoires in COVID-19. Study in general: The United States, Italy and Spain supplied acute and convalescent COVID-19 samples. T cells, B-cell-depleted T cells, or PBMCs supplied cDNA or gDNA.

The cohort comprised adults aged roughly 18 to 95 years residing in approximately 25 US areas. The sequence came from a woman aged 18-29 years in a cohort exposed to, infected with or recovered from COVID-19 (not recorded which). Sequencing was done on a sample of PBMCs or T cells enriched from blood (not recorded which).

This CDR3 is CASRGLAGVPTDTQYF. The CDR3 DNA is TGTGCCAGCAGGGGACTAGCGGGTGTCCCCACAGATACGCAGTATTTT. This rearrangement joins TRBV2 to TRBJ2-3, with 12 bases that match TRBD2. The germline gives CDR1 SNHLY, CDR2 FYNNEI. V trimming: 6 bases; J trimming: 2 bases; junction bases outside the gene matches: 6. This CDR3 is 16 amino acids long.